This is a list of T cell receptor beta chains from one sample in a study of T-cell memory formation after mild COVID-19. MiXCR, applied by TCRdb to the 5' RACE reads, yields one record per CDR3 protein. This sample has some 410,000 distinct CDR3 sequences; around a quarter occur once, and the top ten carry less than 15%. Material for sequencing was PBMCs or a T cell subset sorted from them (not recorded which). These receptors all stem from an adult woman who had mild COVID-19 (a few samples of this study predate the infection). Cell type and time point are not known. The CDR3 runs from the conserved cysteine through the conserved F or W. D genes are given only for firm matches. Only some rows state a clone size, as once, few, many or a class for expanded clones.

J	V	D	size	DNA	CDR3
TRBJ1-5	TRBV4-1	NA	few	TGCGCCAGCAGCCAACCTAGCGGGGTAGGCAATCAGCCCCAGCATTTT	CASSQPSGVGNQPQHF
TRBJ1-4	TRBV6-1	NA	NA	TGTGCCAGCAGGATTTCGGCGAGGGGGGCAACTAATGAAAAACTGTTTTTT	CASRISARGATNEKLFF
TRBJ2-5	TRBV19	TRBD2	NA	TGTGCCAGTAGTAGACTAGCGTCTGGAGAGACCCAGTACTTC	CASSRLASGETQYF
TRBJ1-1	TRBV20-1	TRBD1	few	TGCAGTGCTAGAGATGAGGGGGCGCGGGCTTTCTTT	CSARDEGARAFF
TRBJ2-1	TRBV29-1	NA	NA	TGCAGCGTCAGGACGGGTACCTATGAGCAGTTCTTC	CSVRTGTYEQFF
TRBJ2-3	TRBV12-3/TRBV12-4	NA	NA	TGTGCCAGCAGACGCCGGACAGCCTACACAGATACGCAGTATTTT	CASRRRTAYTDTQYF
TRBJ1-2	TRBV20-1	NA	NA	TGCAGTGCGAAGGAAGTAGTCGGTGGCTACACCTTC	CSAKEVVGGYTF
TRBJ2-2	TRBV12-3/TRBV12-4	NA	NA	TGTGCCAGCCAACCTCTAAGGGCCGGGGAGCTGTTTTTT	CASQPLRAGELFF
TRBJ2-7	TRBV24-1	NA	NA	TGTGCCACCAGTGATCCCTCTCTCTCCTCGGGGGAGCAGTACTTC	CATSDPSLSSGEQYF
TRBJ1-1	TRBV7-3	NA	few	TGTGCCAGCAGCCATGGGATCATGGATGAAGCTCTCTTT	CASSHGIMDEALF
TRBJ2-1	TRBV9	TRBD2	NA	TGTGCCAGCGCTACTAGCGGGAGGCGCGCCTACAATGAGCAGTTCTTC	CASATSGRRAYNEQFF
TRBJ2-3	TRBV10-3	NA	NA	TGTGCCATCAGTGAGTCGGGTTCGGTGGTGGCAGATACGCAGTATTTT	CAISESGSVVADTQYF
TRBJ2-3	TRBV7-9	NA	NA	TGTGCCAGCAGCTCACTGGTCCCGGCAGGTACAGATACGCAGTATTTT	CASSSLVPAGTDTQYF
TRBJ1-6	TRBV7-2	NA	few	TGTGCCAGCAGCGGGGGGGACACGATCTATAATTCACCCCTCCACTTT	CASSGGDTIYNSPLHF
TRBJ1-2	TRBV5-5	NA	NA	TGTGCCAGCAGCTTGGACAGTTTTTCCTATGGCTACACCTTC	CASSLDSFSYGYTF
TRBJ1-1	TRBV30	NA	NA	TGTGCCTGGAGGGGCGGCAACTTAGTCCCTGAAGCTTTCTTT	CAWRGGNLVPEAFF
TRBJ2-3	TRBV12-3/TRBV12-4	TRBD2	few	TGTGCCAGCAGTACCCCGGGACTAGCCTTCCCAGATACGCAGTATTTT	CASSTPGLAFPDTQYF
TRBJ2-1	TRBV5-1	NA	many	TGCGCCAGCACCTCACAGGGCAATGAGCAGTTCTTC	CASTSQGNEQFF
TRBJ2-2	TRBV4-3	NA	NA	TGCGCCAGCAGCCAACGGGGAGGGGGCGGGGAGCTGTTTTTT	CASSQRGGGGELFF
TRBJ2-7	TRBV5-1	TRBD1	NA	TGCGCCAGCAGCAATCCCCGGGACAGATTCTACGAGCAGTACTTC	CASSNPRDRFYEQYF
TRBJ1-2	TRBV5-6	NA	NA	TGTGCCAGCAGCCCCCCCCGGGCTAACTATGGCTACACCTTC	CASSPPRANYGYTF
TRBJ2-7	TRBV4-1	NA	NA	TGCGCCAGCAGCCAAGAACCGGATTACTACGAGCAGTACTTC	CASSQEPDYYEQYF
TRBJ2-7	TRBV11-2	TRBD2	NA	TGTGCCAGCAGCTTGATAGCGGGTGGAGCCTTTTACGAGCAGTACTTC	CASSLIAGGAFYEQYF
TRBJ1-2	TRBV20-1	TRBD1	few	TGCAGTGCTAGAGATCGCGGACAGGGGGCTGCCTACACCTTC	CSARDRGQGAAYTF
TRBJ1-4	TRBV6-1	NA	NA	TGTGCCAGCCTCCGGGGCAACCAGAATGAAAAACTGTTTTTT	CASLRGNQNEKLFF
TRBJ2-1	TRBV5-1	NA	few	TGCGCCAGCAGCCTGGCATCATTCTACAATGAGCAGTTCTTC	CASSLASFYNEQFF
TRBJ2-3	TRBV15	NA	NA	TGTGCCACCAGCAGAGATAATCCTTTTGGGGGAGTCGGCACAGATACGCAGTATTTT	CATSRDNPFGGVGTDTQYF
TRBJ1-2	TRBV10-3	TRBD1	few	TGTGCCATCAAACTTCCTCGGCAGGGGGGTTATGGCTACACCTTC	CAIKLPRQGGYGYTF
TRBJ2-1	TRBV15	NA	few	TGTGCCACCAGCAGGGAGGACGGGTCCTACAATGAGCAGTTCTTC	CATSREDGSYNEQFF
TRBJ2-5	TRBV7-9	TRBD2	few	TGTGCCAGCAGTCACCGGACTAGCGGGACCCTGGGGAAGACCCAGTACTTC	CASSHRTSGTLGKTQYF
TRBJ2-1	TRBV19	TRBD2	NA	TGTGCCAGTAGTCCCCTAGCGGTAAGCTCCTACAATGAGCAGTTCTTC	CASSPLAVSSYNEQFF
TRBJ1-1	TRBV12-3/TRBV12-4	TRBD1	few	TGTGCCAGCAGTTTAACGGCCAGGGGGCCTGAAGCTTTCTTT	CASSLTARGPEAFF
TRBJ2-5	TRBV7-9	NA	many	TGTGCCAGCAGCTTAGCGGTCTGGGGCCAAGAGACCCAGTACTTC	CASSLAVWGQETQYF
TRBJ1-2	TRBV20-1	NA	NA	TGCAGTGCTAGTCGTGTCCAGAACTATGGCTACACCTTC	CSASRVQNYGYTF
TRBJ1-2	TRBV11-2	TRBD1	NA	TGTGCCAGCAGACGGATCGGGACAGGGAAGACCTATGGCTACACCTTC	CASRRIGTGKTYGYTF
TRBJ2-2	TRBV20-1	TRBD1	NA	TGCAGTGCTACCCAACTGCAGGGGGCGCGCAGGTCCGGGGAGCTGTTTTTT	CSATQLQGARRSGELFF
TRBJ2-5	TRBV4-2	TRBD2	NA	TGTGCCAGCAGCCCCGGACTAGTCGGGAGTCATCAGACCCAGTACTTC	CASSPGLVGSHQTQYF
TRBJ2-3	TRBV12-3/TRBV12-4	TRBD2	few	TGTGCCAGCAGCCCGACTAGCGGGTCGTTTAGCACAGATACGCAGTATTTT	CASSPTSGSFSTDTQYF
TRBJ1-3	TRBV15	NA	NA	TGTGCCACCAGGAAGGGGCTAGCTATTGACACCATATATTTT	CATRKGLAIDTIYF
TRBJ2-3	TRBV9	TRBD2	NA	TGTGCCAGCAGCGAAATAGCGGGGGGGCTCACAGATACGCAGTATTTT	CASSEIAGGLTDTQYF
TRBJ1-5	TRBV19	TRBD1	few	TGTGCCAGTAGGCAGACAGGGTCGTTTGGCAATCAGCCCCAGCATTTT	CASRQTGSFGNQPQHF
TRBJ2-7	TRBV6-5	NA	NA	TGTGCCAGCACGGACCTAGGGTCCTACGAGCAGTACTTC	CASTDLGSYEQYF
TRBJ1-1	TRBV5-1	NA	few	TGCGCCAGCAGCCTCGACACGACGAACACTGAAGCTTTCTTT	CASSLDTTNTEAFF
TRBJ2-2	TRBV2	TRBD1	NA	TGTGCCAGAAAGTCCGGGACAGGGAACACCGGGGAGCTGTTTTTT	CARKSGTGNTGELFF
TRBJ2-7	TRBV20-1	TRBD1	NA	TGCAGTGCTGGCGGGACAGGGACCTACGAGCAGTACTTC	CSAGGTGTYEQYF
TRBJ2-1	TRBV19	TRBD2	NA	TGTGCCAGTAGTATAGATCTGATAGCGGGACCCAACTACAATGAGCAGTTCTTC	CASSIDLIAGPNYNEQFF
TRBJ2-2	TRBV12-3/TRBV12-4	NA	few	TGTGCCAGCAGTTTAAGTCTCGGCGGGGAGCTGTTTTTT	CASSLSLGGELFF
TRBJ2-7	TRBV6-5	TRBD1	few	TGTGCCAGCAGGCGGCTACAGGGGCAAGGGGTCTACGAGCAGTACTTC	CASRRLQGQGVYEQYF
TRBJ2-1	TRBV6-5	NA	NA	TGTGCCAGCGGTCTTACCCCCGGCCCGGATGAGCAGTTCTTC	CASGLTPGPDEQFF
TRBJ1-5	TRBV18	TRBD1	NA	TGTGCCAGCTCAGCGACAGGGGACAATCAGCCCCAGCATTTT	CASSATGDNQPQHF
TRBJ2-1	TRBV4-2	TRBD2	NA	TGTGCCAGCAGCCAGTACAGCGGGGGTTTCGAGCAGTTCTTC	CASSQYSGGFEQFF
TRBJ1-1	TRBV5-1	TRBD1	many	TGCGCCAGCAGCCCACATGAGACAGGGCTCACTGAAGCTTTCTTT	CASSPHETGLTEAFF
TRBJ2-5	TRBV7-9	TRBD2	few	TGTGCCAGCAGCCCGGGGGGGAATCAAGAGACCCAGTACTTC	CASSPGGNQETQYF
TRBJ2-2	TRBV30	NA	NA	TGTGCCTGGAGTCCCCTCCTCGCGGGGTCCGGGGAGCTGTTTTTT	CAWSPLLAGSGELFF